These T cell receptor beta chains were read from a single sample in a study of T cell repertoires in cytomegalovirus infection. These receptors have no known antigen. MiXCR, run by TCRdb on the reads, gives a single entry per CDR3 protein. The table shows a few hundred thousand distinct CDR3 sequences, with roughly 34% occurring only once. The specimen was cultured PBMCs, collected from culture after CMV antigen stimulation. The receptor source for this set is a human donor in good health (CMV status not recorded). Some clones in this sample may be carry-over from other donors' samples. Each CDR3 is given with its conserved first and last residue. D genes are given only for firm matches. The size of a clone is reported for some rows only, either as once, few or many, or as a class for expanded clones.

abundance	v_gene	d_gene	j_gene	CDR3nt	CDR3aa
few	TRBV12-3/TRBV12-4	-	TRBJ1-6	TGTGCCAGCAGTTTTACTTCGCTAAATTCCCCCAATTCACCCCTCCACTTT	CASSFTSLNSPNSPLHF
few	TRBV29-1	-	TRBJ1-1	TGCAGCGTTGGGTTTAGCGGGCAGGGCTTCCAAGCTTTCTTT	CSVGFSGQGFQAFF
-	TRBV15	-	TRBJ2-5	TGTGCCACCAGCAGAGCCCCGGATCGACAGGAAGAAGAGACCCAGTACTTC	CATSRAPDRQEEETQYF
many	TRBV7-3	TRBD2	TRBJ2-2	TGTGCCAGCAGTGAGACTAGCGGTGCCACCGGGGAGCTGTTTTTT	CASSETSGATGELFF
-	TRBV12-3/TRBV12-4	TRBD2	TRBJ2-2	TGTGCCAGCAGCCGACTAGCCGAGGGAGGGGAGCTGTTTTTT	CASSRLAEGGELFF
-	TRBV7-6	-	TRBJ2-7	TGTGCCAGCAGCTTACTCCGGGAGAACTACGAGCAGTACTTC	CASSLLRENYEQYF
-	TRBV20-1	-	TRBJ2-7	TGCAGTGCGCCGACTAACGGCTTCGAGCAGTACTTC	CSAPTNGFEQYF
-	TRBV5-6	TRBD1	TRBJ1-2	TGTGCCAGCAGCATACGGACAGGCGGACACTATGGCTACACCTTC	CASSIRTGGHYGYTF
-	TRBV28	TRBD2	TRBJ2-3	TGTGCCAGCAGTTCTTTCACCTTAGCGGGGCCTAGCACAGATACGCAGTATTTT	CASSSFTLAGPSTDTQYF
few	TRBV6-2/TRBV6-3	-	TRBJ2-3	TGTGCCAGCAGTTCGACGCGGGCAGGCACAGATACGCAGTATTTT	CASSSTRAGTDTQYF
many	TRBV7-9	-	TRBJ2-3	TGTGCCAGCAGCCAAACTAACCCAATCACAGATACGCAGTATTTT	CASSQTNPITDTQYF
-	TRBV28	-	TRBJ2-3	TGTGCCAGCCTCTGGACAGATACGCAGTATTTT	CASLWTDTQYF
-	TRBV5-6	-	TRBJ2-4	TGTGCCAGCAGCTTGTTTCAGGAGGCGAGAAACATTCAGTACTTC	CASSLFQEARNIQYF
-	TRBV11-2	TRBD2	TRBJ2-2	TGTGCCAGCAGCTCACGCCGGGCTAGCGGGGCCTACACCGGGGAGCTGTTTTTT	CASSSRRASGAYTGELFF
few	TRBV19	-	TRBJ2-5	TGTGCCAGTAGTGGGACCAACCAAGAGACCCAGTACTTC	CASSGTNQETQYF
-	TRBV12-3/TRBV12-4	-	TRBJ2-3	TGTGCCAGCAGTCCCCCAGATCGTTCGCAGTATTTT	CASSPPDRSQYF
-	TRBV7-3	-	TRBJ2-3	TGTGCCAGCAGCTTAGGGCTAGGGGCAGATACGCAGTATTTT	CASSLGLGADTQYF
-	TRBV9	TRBD2	TRBJ2-5	TGTGCCAGCAGCGTGGGGACTAGCGGGACCGCAGAGACCCAGTACTTC	CASSVGTSGTAETQYF
many	TRBV7-8	-	TRBJ2-3	TGTGCCAGCAGCTCCGGCGGGAGCACAGATACGCAGTATTTT	CASSSGGSTDTQYF
few	TRBV30	-	TRBJ2-1	TGTGCCTGCCCGTCGAGGAGGAGGCTGAATGAGCAGTTCTTC	CACPSRRRLNEQFF
-	TRBV7-9	-	TRBJ2-7	TGTGCCAGCAGGGATTCAGCGGTAGGGTCCTACGAGCAGTACTTC	CASRDSAVGSYEQYF
few	TRBV7-2	-	TRBJ1-2	TGTGCCAGCAGCTTATCAGGGTCTGAAAACTATGGCTACACCTTC	CASSLSGSENYGYTF
once	TRBV7-6	-	TRBJ1-1	TGTGCCAGCAGCCCCGCCACGGGGGACACTGAAGCTTTCTTT	CASSPATGDTEAFF
-	TRBV6-1	TRBD1	TRBJ1-1	TGTGCCAGCAGTTCACAGGGGACGGGCGTTACTGAAGCTTTCTTT	CASSSQGTGVTEAFF
-	TRBV20-1	-	TRBJ2-1	TGCAGTGCTGAGGGGGACAACTACAATGAGCAGTTCTTC	CSAEGDNYNEQFF
-	TRBV19	-	TRBJ2-5	TGTGCCAGTAGTCTAGGGACGGACGGAGAGACCCAGTACTTC	CASSLGTDGETQYF
-	TRBV7-2	TRBD2	TRBJ2-3	TGTGCCAGCAGCTTAGGCTCAGGGACTAGCGGGAGCACAGATACGCAGTATTTT	CASSLGSGTSGSTDTQYF
-	TRBV7-2	-	TRBJ2-5	TGTGCCAGCAGCTTAGCCCCCTCACATAAAAACCAAGAGACCCAGTACTTC	CASSLAPSHKNQETQYF
once	TRBV7-8	TRBD1	TRBJ2-4	TGTGCCAGCAGCACGCACAGGGGGATAAACATTCAGTACTTC	CASSTHRGINIQYF
many	TRBV11-2	TRBD2	TRBJ2-1	TGTGCCAGCAGCTTAGGGAGCGGGAGCTTCGTAGGTGAGCAGTTCTTC	CASSLGSGSFVGEQFF
-	TRBV6-6	-	TRBJ1-1	TGTGCCAGCAGTTACGAGTATAGGCAAAGAATGAACACTGAAGCTTTCTTT	CASSYEYRQRMNTEAFF
few	TRBV12-3/TRBV12-4	-	TRBJ2-1	TGTGCCAGCACCTGGAGCTCGCCGGACAATGAGCAGTTCTTC	CASTWSSPDNEQFF
-	TRBV6-5	-	TRBJ2-5	TGTGCCAGCAGTCGAGGGGTGGGGGAGACCCAGTACTTC	CASSRGVGETQYF
-	TRBV5-1	-	TRBJ2-3	TGCGCCAGCAGCTCCGGGAACACAGATACGCAGTATTTT	CASSSGNTDTQYF
-	TRBV2	TRBD2	TRBJ2-3	TGTGCCAGCATTATACTAGCGGGAGGACGAGGAGATACGCAGTATTTT	CASIILAGGRGDTQYF
-	TRBV4-2	TRBD2	TRBJ2-5	TGTGCCAGCAGCCACCCGGGGGGCCAAGAGACCCAGTACTTC	CASSHPGGQETQYF
-	TRBV28	-	TRBJ2-7	TGTGCCAGCAGTGAGACAGATATCTACGAGCAGTACTTC	CASSETDIYEQYF
-	TRBV6-2/TRBV6-3	-	TRBJ2-7	TGTGCCAGCACCATACCGGGACAAAGGTGGCAGTACTTC	CASTIPGQRWQYF
few	TRBV11-2	-	TRBJ2-6	TGTGCCAGCAGCTTAGGGCAGGGGAGCGGGGCCAACGTCCTGACTTTC	CASSLGQGSGANVLTF
-	TRBV10-3	TRBD2	TRBJ2-1	TGTGCCATCAGGGGAGGAACCGGGACTAGAAATGAGCAGTTCTTC	CAIRGGTGTRNEQFF
-	TRBV7-9	-	TRBJ1-1	TGTGCCAGCAGCCCGGACAGAACGAGGAACACTGAAGCTTTCTTT	CASSPDRTRNTEAFF
once	TRBV6-6	-	TRBJ2-5	TGTGCCAGCAGAGCGCTAAGACAATCGGGTGAGACCCAGTACTTC	CASRALRQSGETQYF
few	TRBV7-2	-	TRBJ1-5	TGTGCCAGCAGCTCGCTAGCCGGGGGGGCCCAGCATTTT	CASSSLAGGAQHF